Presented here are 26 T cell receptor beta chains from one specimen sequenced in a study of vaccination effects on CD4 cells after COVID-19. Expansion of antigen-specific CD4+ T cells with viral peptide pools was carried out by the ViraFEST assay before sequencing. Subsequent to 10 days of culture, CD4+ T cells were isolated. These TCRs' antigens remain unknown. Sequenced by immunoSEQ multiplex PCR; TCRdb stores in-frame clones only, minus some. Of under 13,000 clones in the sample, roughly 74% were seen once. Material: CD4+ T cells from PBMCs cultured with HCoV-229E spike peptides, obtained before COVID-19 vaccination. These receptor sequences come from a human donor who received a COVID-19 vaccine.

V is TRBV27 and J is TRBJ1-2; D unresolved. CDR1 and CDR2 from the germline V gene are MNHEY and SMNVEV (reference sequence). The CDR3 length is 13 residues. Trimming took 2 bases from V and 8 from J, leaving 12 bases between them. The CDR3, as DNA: TGTGCCAGCAGTTTAGACTTTTTGGGAGGCTACACCTTC. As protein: CASSLDFLGGYTF.

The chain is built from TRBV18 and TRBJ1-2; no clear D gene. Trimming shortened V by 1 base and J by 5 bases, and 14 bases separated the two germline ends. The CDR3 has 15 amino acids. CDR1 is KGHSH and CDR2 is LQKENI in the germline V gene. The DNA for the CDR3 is TGTGCCAGCTCACCACGGGGAATCAGGACTTATGGCTACACCTTC. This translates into CASSPRGIRTYGYTF.

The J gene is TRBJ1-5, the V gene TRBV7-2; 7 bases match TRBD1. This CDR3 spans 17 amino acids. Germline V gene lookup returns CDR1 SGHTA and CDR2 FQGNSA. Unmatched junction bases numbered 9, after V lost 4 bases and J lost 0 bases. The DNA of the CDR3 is TGTGCCAGCAGCTATGGCATGGGACAGAGTAGCAATCAGCCCCAGCATTTT. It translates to CASSYGMGQSSNQPQHF. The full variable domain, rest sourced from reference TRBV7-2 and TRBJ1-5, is GAGVSQSPSNKVTEKGKDVELRCDPISGHTALYWYRQSLGQGLEFLIYFQGNSAPDKSGLPSDRFSAERTGGSVSTLTIQRTQQEDSAVYLCASSYGMGQSSNQPQHFGDGTRLSIL.

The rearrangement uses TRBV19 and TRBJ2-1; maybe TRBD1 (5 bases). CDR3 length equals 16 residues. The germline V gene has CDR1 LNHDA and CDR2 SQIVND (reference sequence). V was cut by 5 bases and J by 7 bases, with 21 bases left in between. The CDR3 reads CASSPLQGKGANEQFF. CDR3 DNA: TGTGCCAGTAGTCCACTCCAGGGAAAAGGTGCGAATGAGCAGTTCTTC.

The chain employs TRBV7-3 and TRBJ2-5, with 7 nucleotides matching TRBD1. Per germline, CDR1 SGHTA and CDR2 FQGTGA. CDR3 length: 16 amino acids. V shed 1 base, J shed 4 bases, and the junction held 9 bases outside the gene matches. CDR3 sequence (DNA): TGTGCCAGCAGCTTAAGGGGTAGGGGGCATCCAGAGACCCAGTACTTC. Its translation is CASSLRGRGHPETQYF.

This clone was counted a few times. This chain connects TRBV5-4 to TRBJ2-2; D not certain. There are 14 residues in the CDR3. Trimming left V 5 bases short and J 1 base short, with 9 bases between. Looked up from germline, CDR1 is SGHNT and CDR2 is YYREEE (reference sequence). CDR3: CASSQDVNTGELFF. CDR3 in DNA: TGTGCCAGCAGTCAGGACGTGAACACCGGGGAGCTGTTTTTT. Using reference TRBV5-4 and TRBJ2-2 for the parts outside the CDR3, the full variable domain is ETGVTQSPTHLIKTRGQQVTLRCSSQSGHNTVSWYQQALGQGPQFIFQYYREEENGRGNFPPRFSGLQFPNYSSELNVNALELDDSALYLCASSQDVNTGELFFGEGSRLTVL.

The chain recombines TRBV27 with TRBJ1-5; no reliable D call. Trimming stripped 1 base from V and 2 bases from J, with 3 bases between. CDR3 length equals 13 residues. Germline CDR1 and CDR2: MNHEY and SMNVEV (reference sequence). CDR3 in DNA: TGTGCCAGCAGTTTATTGGGCAATCAGCCCCAGCATTTT. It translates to CASSLLGNQPQHF.

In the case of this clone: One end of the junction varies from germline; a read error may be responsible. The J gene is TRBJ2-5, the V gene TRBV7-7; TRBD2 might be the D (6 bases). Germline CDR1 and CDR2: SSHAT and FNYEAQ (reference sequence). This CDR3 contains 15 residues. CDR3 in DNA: TGTGCTAGCAGCTCCTCATGGGGGGACCAAGAGACCCAGTACTTC. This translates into CASSSSWGDQETQYF.

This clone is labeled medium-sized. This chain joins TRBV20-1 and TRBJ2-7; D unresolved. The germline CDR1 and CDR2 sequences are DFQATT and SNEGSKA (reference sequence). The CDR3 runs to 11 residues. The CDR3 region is CRALSPYEQYF. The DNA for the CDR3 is TGCAGGGCTCTCTCCCCCTACGAGCAGTACTTC.

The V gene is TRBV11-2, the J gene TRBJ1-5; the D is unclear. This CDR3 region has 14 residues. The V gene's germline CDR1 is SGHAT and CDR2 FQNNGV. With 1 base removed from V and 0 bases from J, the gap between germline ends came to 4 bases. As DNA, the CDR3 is TGTGCCAGCAGCTTAGGGAGTAGCAATCAGCCCCAGCATTTT. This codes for CASSLGSSNQPQHF. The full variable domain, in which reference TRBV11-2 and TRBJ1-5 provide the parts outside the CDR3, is EAGVAQSPRYKIIEKRQSVAFWCNPISGHATLYWYQQILGQGPKLLIQFQNNGVVDDSQLPKDRFSAERLKGVDSTLKIQPAKLEDSAVYLCASSLGSSNQPQHFGDGTRLSIL.

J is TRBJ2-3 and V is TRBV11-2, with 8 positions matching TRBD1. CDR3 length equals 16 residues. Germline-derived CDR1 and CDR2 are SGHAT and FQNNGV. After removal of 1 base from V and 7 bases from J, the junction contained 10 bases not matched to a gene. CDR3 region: CASSLVAGGALNTQYF. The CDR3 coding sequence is TGTGCCAGCAGCTTAGTAGCAGGGGGCGCCTTGAATACGCAGTATTTT.

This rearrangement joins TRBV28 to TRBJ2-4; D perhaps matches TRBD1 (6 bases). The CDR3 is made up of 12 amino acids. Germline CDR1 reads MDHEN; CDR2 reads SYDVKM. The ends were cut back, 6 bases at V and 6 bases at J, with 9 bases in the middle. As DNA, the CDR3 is TGTGCCAGCAGACAGGGTACAAACATTCAGTACTTC. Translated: CASRQGTNIQYF.

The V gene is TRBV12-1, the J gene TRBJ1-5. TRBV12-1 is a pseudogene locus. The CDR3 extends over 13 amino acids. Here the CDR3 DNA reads TGTGCCAGCAGTACGAGGGACTTTCAGCCCCAGCATTTT. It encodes CASSTRDFQPQHF.

In nucleotides, the CDR3 is TGTGCCATCAGTGACAGCAACGCGTACAATGAGCAGTTCTTC. Its protein product is CAISDSNAYNEQFF. The rearrangement joins TRBV10-3 to TRBJ2-1; D gene uncertain. The CDR3 spans 14 residues. V lost 3 bases, J lost 4 bases, and 10 bases lay in between. Germline V CDR1 and CDR2: ENHRY, SYGVKD.

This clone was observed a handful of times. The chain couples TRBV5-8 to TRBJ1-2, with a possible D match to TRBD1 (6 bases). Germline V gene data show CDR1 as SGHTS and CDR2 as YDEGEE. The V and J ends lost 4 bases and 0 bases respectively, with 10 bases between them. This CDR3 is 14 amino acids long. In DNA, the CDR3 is TGTGCCAGCAGCCTAGGGGGGGCTAACTATGGCTACACCTTC. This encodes CASSLGGANYGYTF.

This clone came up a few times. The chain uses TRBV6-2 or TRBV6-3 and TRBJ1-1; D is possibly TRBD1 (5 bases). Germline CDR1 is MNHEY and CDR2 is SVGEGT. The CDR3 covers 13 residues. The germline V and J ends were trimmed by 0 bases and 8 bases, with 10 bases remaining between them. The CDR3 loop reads CASSYSIREEAFF. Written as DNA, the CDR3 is TGTGCCAGCAGTTACTCGATCAGGGAAGAAGCTTTCTTT.

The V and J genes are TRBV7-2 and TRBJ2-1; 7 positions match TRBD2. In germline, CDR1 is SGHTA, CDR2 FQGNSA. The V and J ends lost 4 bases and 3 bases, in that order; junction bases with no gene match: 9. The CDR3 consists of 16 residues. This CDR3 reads CASSSASGTIYNEQFF. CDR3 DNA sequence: TGTGCCAGCAGCTCCGCCAGCGGGACTATCTACAATGAGCAGTTCTTC.

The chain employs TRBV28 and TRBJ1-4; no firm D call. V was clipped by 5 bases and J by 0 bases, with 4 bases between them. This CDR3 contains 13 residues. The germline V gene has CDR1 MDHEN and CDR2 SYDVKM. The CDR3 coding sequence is TGTGCCAGCAGTGAAGCAACTAATGAAAAACTGTTTTTT. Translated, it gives CASSEATNEKLFF.

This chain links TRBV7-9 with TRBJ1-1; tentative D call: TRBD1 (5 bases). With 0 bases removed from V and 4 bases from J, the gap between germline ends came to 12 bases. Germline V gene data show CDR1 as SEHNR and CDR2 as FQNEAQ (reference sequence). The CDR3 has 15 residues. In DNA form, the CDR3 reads TGTGCCAGCAGCTTAGCCGGGGGACGGGGCACTGAAGCTTTCTTT. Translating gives CASSLAGGRGTEAFF.

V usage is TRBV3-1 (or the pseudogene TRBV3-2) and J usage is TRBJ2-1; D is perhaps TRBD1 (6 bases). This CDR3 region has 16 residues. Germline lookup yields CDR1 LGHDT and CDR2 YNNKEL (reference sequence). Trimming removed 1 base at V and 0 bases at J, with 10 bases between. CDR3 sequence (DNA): TGTGCCAGCAGCCAAGTGGGGGCGGGCTCCTACAATGAGCAGTTCTTC. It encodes CASSQVGAGSYNEQFF.

CDR3: CASSRRIRTDYNEQFF. The CDR3 nucleotides read TGTGCCAGCAGCCGCCGTATTCGGACGGACTACAATGAGCAGTTCTTC. The chain carries TRBV4-2 and TRBJ2-1; D gene ambiguous. V lost 4 bases and J lost 3, with 16 bases in between. The germline V gene has CDR1 LGHNA and CDR2 YNFKEQ. The CDR3 spans 16 residues.

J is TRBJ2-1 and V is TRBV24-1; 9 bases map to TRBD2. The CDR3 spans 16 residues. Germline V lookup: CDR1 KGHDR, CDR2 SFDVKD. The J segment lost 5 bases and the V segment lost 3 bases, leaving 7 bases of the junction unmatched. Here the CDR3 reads CATSDPSREGDNEQFF. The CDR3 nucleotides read TGTGCCACCAGTGATCCATCGCGGGAGGGGGACAATGAGCAGTTCTTC.

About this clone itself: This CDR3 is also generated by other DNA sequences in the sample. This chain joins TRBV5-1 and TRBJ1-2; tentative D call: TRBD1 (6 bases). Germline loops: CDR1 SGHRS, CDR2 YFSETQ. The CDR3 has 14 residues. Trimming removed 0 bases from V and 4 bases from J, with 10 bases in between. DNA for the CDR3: TGCGCCAGCAGCTTGGAAGGGGGGGGCTATGGCTACACCTTC. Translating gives CASSLEGGGYGYTF.

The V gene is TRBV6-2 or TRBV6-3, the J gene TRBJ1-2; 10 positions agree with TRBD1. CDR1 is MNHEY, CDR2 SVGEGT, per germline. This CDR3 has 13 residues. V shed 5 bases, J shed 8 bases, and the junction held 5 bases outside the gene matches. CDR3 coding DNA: TGTGCCAGCAGTATGGGACAGGGGAACGGCTACACCTTC. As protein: CASSMGQGNGYTF.

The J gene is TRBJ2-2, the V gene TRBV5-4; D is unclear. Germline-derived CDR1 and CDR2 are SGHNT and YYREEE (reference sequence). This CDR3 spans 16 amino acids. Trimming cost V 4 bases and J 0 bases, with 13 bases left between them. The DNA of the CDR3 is TGTGCCAGCAGCCCTTCAGCAACCGCGAACACCGGGGAGCTGTTTTTT. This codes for CASSPSATANTGELFF.

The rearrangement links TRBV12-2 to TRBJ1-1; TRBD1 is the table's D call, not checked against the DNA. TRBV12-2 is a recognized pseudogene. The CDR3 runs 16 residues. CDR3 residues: CASRLARWDRGPEAFF. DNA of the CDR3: TGTGCAAGTCGCTTAGCAAGATGGGACAGGGGGCCTGAAGCTTTCTTT.